The present TCR beta chain was sequenced within a study of T cells after yellow fever vaccination (dated by TCRdb to between 2017 and 2020). At the level of the whole study: The SMART-Seq v4 Ultra Low Input RNA kit was used to prepare libraries from fractions with low cell numbers. Bulk PBMC replicates and cell subsets were isolated from blood drawn at multiple timepoints before and after both primary and secondary immunization. Two healthy male donors, one aged 18 to 30 and one aged 30 to 40 years, made up the cohort. To follow T-cell clones before and after primary and booster YFV17D yellow fever vaccination, bulk TCR alpha and beta repertoires were sequenced over time.

TCR cDNA was synthesized by 5'RACE template switching, which introduced a universal primer site and unique molecular identifiers. cDNA synthesis was primed from both the TCR alpha and TCR beta constant segments. Library amplification used two PCR steps, and the second PCR step added sample barcodes and sequencing adapters. Sequencing of libraries was done on Illumina HiSeq 2500 (2x100 bp) or NovaSeq (2x150 bp). As for how the authors treated the data: Reads were demultiplexed and collapsed into UMI consensus sequences with MIGEC, and V(D)J alignment was performed with MiXCR. Using edgeR on replicate PBMC samples, clonotypes were called vaccine-responding if FDR was below 0.01 and the log2 fold change was above 5 up to day 15. Each bulk clonotype was labeled CD4 or CD8 based on which sequenced repertoire, CD4 or CD8, contained the clonotype at higher abundance. Clonotypes enriched at least 10-fold in dextramer-positive versus dextramer-negative fractions were classed as NS4B-specific, and CD4-biased clonotypes were left out. Starting from the raw public reads, TCRdb applied fastp trimming at Q25, assembled clones with MiXCR and retained in-frame beta chains. Every distinct CDR3 protein forms one entry, paired with its most common genes and DNA. V and J calls and clone size were set by TCRdb, not the authors. For this sample the table gives about 45,000 distinct CDR3 sequences, of which about 6.8% were detected only once. The top ten clonotypes cover 15% of the sample.

Study-wide findings and limitations: FACS-sorted repertoires could contain abundant contaminating clonotypes from the bulk population, so computational filtering was required. Most clones expanded after primary vaccination (96% of CD4 and 88% of CD8) were re-detected after the booster, suggesting that broad memory maintenance occurred. Compared with the primary T-cell response, the secondary T-cell response was faster but weaker, reaching its peak on day 5 rather than on day 15. Because only a couple of donors were included in the study, the extent to which the findings can be generalized is limited. A small fraction of clonotypes showed up in both the CD4 and CD8 compartments, probably as a result of convergent recombination.

The treatment or condition label here, explained by the study, means: live attenuated yellow fever vaccine strain. A standard Ficoll-Paque protocol was used to isolate PBMCs from peripheral blood. Epitope-specific CD8 T cells were sorted with a dextramer loaded with the yellow fever NS4B epitope peptide, together with anti-CD3 and anti-CD8 staining. TriZol was used to extract RNA from bulk PBMCs, from CD4 and CD8 fractions, and from dextramer-positive and dextramer-negative fractions. This clonotype was counted ten times or more. No base-level quality is on record; no much larger clone is a single base apart. Source: CD8+ T cells not binding an NS4B(214-222) dextramer, sorted from PBMCs, taken 45 days after the yellow fever booster vaccination. The sample's cell subset or site label, decoded: NS4B epitope dextramer-negative CD8 T cells. The receptor was derived from a man aged 25 to 45 who received the YFV17D yellow fever vaccine.

In nucleotides, the sequence is TGTGCCAGCAGCTTGGGCGGGAGAGTCTACAATGAGCAGTTCTTC. Protein translation: CASSLGGRVYNEQFF. The chain was built from TRBV5-6 and TRBJ2-1, and 7 bases in between align with TRBD2. CDR1 and CDR2, looked up from the germline V gene, are SGHDT and YYEEEE. The CDR3 starts with the cysteine, ends with the phenylalanine, and has 15 residues. The CDR3 DNA has 45 bases and is translated from base 1. Relative to germline, V is missing 0 bases and J is missing 3 bases, with 3 bases of the junction outside any gene match.